Each of the 15 T cell receptor beta chains below was sequenced from the same sample in a study of control samples from healthy donors and cancer patients. The assay was immunoSEQ multiplex PCR, and TCRdb's table has in-frame clones only and misses some. Among approximately 140,000 clones listed, 94% were seen once. Sequencing was carried out using blood. The receptors come from a man aged 35-49 years in good health.

V usage is TRBV9 and J usage is TRBJ1-1; a weak D match, TRBD1 (5 bases). Between the trimmed V and J ends, which lost 3 bases and 0 bases, there was a span of 9 bases. This CDR3 is 14 amino acids long. Germline lookup yields CDR1 SGDLS and CDR2 YYNGEE. CDR3 protein: CASSDGQMNTEAFF. The CDR3, as DNA: TGTGCCAGCAGCGACGGACAAATGAACACTGAAGCTTTCTTT.

This clone was seen just once. The rearrangement joins TRBV14 to TRBJ2-3, with 13 nucleotides matching TRBD2. This CDR3 region has 16 residues. V lost 4 bases and J lost 2; bases outside the gene matches: 3. Germline loops: CDR1 SGHDN, CDR2 FVKESK. CDR3 region: CASSRTSGGATDTQYF. CDR3 DNA: TGTGCCAGCAGCCGAACTAGCGGGGGGGCCACAGATACGCAGTATTTT.

This clone was detected once. The chain couples TRBV3-1 (or the pseudogene TRBV3-2) to TRBJ1-5; the D is unclear. Looked up from germline, CDR1 is LGHDT and CDR2 is YNNKEL (reference sequence). CDR3 size: 14 residues. The germline V and J ends were trimmed by 0 bases and 9 bases, with 12 bases remaining between them. In nucleotides, the CDR3 is TGTGCCAGCAGCCAAGAGAGTTTCTCCAGGCCCCAGCATTTT. Its protein product is CASSQESFSRPQHF.

This rearrangement joins TRBV5-4 to TRBJ2-7; TRBD2 matches 12 bases. The CDR3 runs to 15 residues. The ends lost 4 bases at V and 2 bases at J; junction bases unmatched: 4. The germline gives CDR1 SGHNT, CDR2 YYREEE (reference sequence). The CDR3 here is CASSPRTSGTYEQYF. The DNA of the CDR3 is TGTGCCAGCAGCCCCCGGACTAGCGGGACCTACGAGCAGTACTTC.

The chain joins TRBV11-2 to TRBJ1-2; tentative D call: TRBD1 (5 bases). Germline loops: CDR1 SGHAT, CDR2 FQNNGV. V lost 0 bases to trimming and J lost 6 bases, with 11 bases between them. The CDR3 runs to 14 residues. This CDR3 is CASSLDRGGDGYTF. In DNA, the CDR3 is TGTGCCAGCAGCTTAGATCGGGGAGGGGATGGCTACACCTTC.

The CDR3 coding sequence is TGTGCCAGCAGCTTAGTAAATTCCTTGGGTCGTGGAAACACCATATATTTT. Translated: CASSLVNSLGRGNTIYF. This sequence joins TRBV7-8 and TRBJ1-3; no reliable D call. Germline V gene sequence: CDR1 SGHVS, CDR2 FQNEAQ. The CDR3 sequence is 17 residues long. V was trimmed by 1 base and J by 3 bases, leaving 16 bases between them.

The chain has TRBV15 and TRBJ1-6; no clear D. V lost 0 bases to trimming and J lost 7 bases, with 4 bases between them. The CDR3 has 13 amino acids. The germline CDR1 and CDR2 sequences are LNHNV and YYDKDF (reference sequence). CDR3 DNA sequence: TGTGCCACCAGCAGAGATTTAAATTCACCCCTCCACTTT. Translated: CATSRDLNSPLHF. The whole variable domain, remainder taken from reference TRBV15 and TRBJ1-6, is DAMVIQNPRYQVTQFGKPVTLSCSQTLNHNVMYWYQQKSSQAPKLLFHYYDKDFNNEADTPDNFQSRRPNTSFCFLDIRSPGLGDTAMYLCATSRDLNSPLHFGNGTRLTVT.

The rearrangement joins TRBV28 to TRBJ2-7, with 10 nucleotides matching TRBD1. The CDR3 contains 15 residues. Germline CDR1 and CDR2: MDHEN and SYDVKM. The trim removed 3 bases at V and 5 bases at J, leaving 7 bases unmatched. The CDR3 nucleotides read TGTGCCAGCAGTTTGCTATCCGGGACAGGGGACGAGCAGTACTTC. It is translated as CASSLLSGTGDEQYF. Variable domain in full (rest from reference TRBV28 and TRBJ2-7): DVKVTQSSRYLVKRTGEKVFLECVQDMDHENMFWYRQDPGLGLRLIYFSYDVKMKEKGDIPEGYSVSREKKERFSLILESASTNQTSMYLCASSLLSGTGDEQYFGPGTRLTVT.

This rearrangement joins TRBV10-2 to TRBJ1-1; 7 bases are shared with TRBD1. The CDR3 runs to 14 residues. The J segment lost 5 bases and the V segment lost 6 bases, leaving 9 bases of the junction unmatched. Looked up from germline, CDR1 is WSHSY and CDR2 is SAAADI. The DNA of the CDR3 is TGCGCCAGCAGGAACGGATCAGGGGGGACTGAAGCTTTCTTT. Residues: CASRNGSGGTEAFF.

This chain joins TRBV2 and TRBJ1-1; D call uncertain. Germline lookup yields CDR1 SNHLY and CDR2 FYNNEI. Deletions cut 4 bases from V and 0 bases from J, with 9 bases between. This CDR3 comprises 14 residues. The CDR3 sequence: CASSVMGMNTEAFF. CDR3 coding DNA: TGTGCCAGCAGTGTTATGGGCATGAACACTGAAGCTTTCTTT.

The rearrangement joins TRBV5-1 to TRBJ1-1; D is uncertain. Germline V gene data show CDR1 as SGHRS and CDR2 as YFSETQ. The CDR3 extends over 15 amino acids. V dropped 3 bases and J dropped 1 base, with 13 bases sitting between them. CDR3 nucleotides: TGCGCCAGCAGCTCGGACCCCTTAGGGAACACTGAAGCTTTCTTT. This gives the protein CASSSDPLGNTEAFF.

J is TRBJ1-1 and V is TRBV6-5, with a weak D call TRBD1 (6 bases). CDR3 size: 13 residues. With 7 bases removed from V and 1 base from J, the gap between germline ends came to 10 bases. Germline CDR1 and CDR2: MNHEY and SVGAGI. The CDR3 loop is CASTRGANTEAFF. CDR3 in DNA: TGTGCCAGCACCAGGGGCGCGAACACTGAAGCTTTCTTT.

The V call is TRBV4-1, the J call TRBJ2-3; 8 bases fit TRBD2. This CDR3 has 17 residues. With 4 bases clipped from V and 4 bases from J, the junction kept 13 bases outside the gene matches. CDR1 and CDR2 from the germline V gene are MGHRA and YSYEKL. CDR3 bases: TGCGCCAGCAGCCCCATAGAAGAGAGGGGACTAGCAGATACGCAGTATTTT. Translated: CASSPIEERGLADTQYF.

The chain has TRBV7-9 and TRBJ2-7; 13 bases fit TRBD2. Germline trimming cut 4 bases from V and 9 bases from J; bases unmatched to any gene: 12. The CDR3 sequence is 16 residues long. The V gene's germline CDR1 is SEHNR and CDR2 FQNEAQ (reference sequence). The CDR3 nucleotides read TGTGCCAGCAGCTCTACGACTAGCGGGGGGCATGTAAGGCAGTACTTC. It translates to CASSSTTSGGHVRQYF.

The gene calls are TRBV24-1 and TRBJ2-3, with a tentative D call TRBD2 (6 bases). The CDR3 sequence is 15 residues long. Trimming removed 4 bases at V and 6 bases at J, with 16 bases between. The V gene's germline CDR1 is KGHDR and CDR2 SFDVKD. The CDR3 here is CATSDPGTAGDTQYF. The CDR3 DNA is TGTGCCACCAGTGACCCCGGGACGGCGGGGGATACGCAGTATTTT.